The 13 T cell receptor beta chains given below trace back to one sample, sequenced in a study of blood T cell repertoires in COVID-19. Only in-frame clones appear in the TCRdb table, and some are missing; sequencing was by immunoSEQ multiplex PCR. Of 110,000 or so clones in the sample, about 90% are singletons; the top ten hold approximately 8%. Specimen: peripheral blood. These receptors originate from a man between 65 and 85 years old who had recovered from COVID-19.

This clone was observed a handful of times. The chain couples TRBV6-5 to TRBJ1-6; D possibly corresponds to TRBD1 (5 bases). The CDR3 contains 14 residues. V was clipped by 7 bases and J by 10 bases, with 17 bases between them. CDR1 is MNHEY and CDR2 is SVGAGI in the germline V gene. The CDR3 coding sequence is TGTGCCAGCACCCTGGGAGGGGCACGGTCACCCCTCCACTTT. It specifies CASTLGGARSPLHF.

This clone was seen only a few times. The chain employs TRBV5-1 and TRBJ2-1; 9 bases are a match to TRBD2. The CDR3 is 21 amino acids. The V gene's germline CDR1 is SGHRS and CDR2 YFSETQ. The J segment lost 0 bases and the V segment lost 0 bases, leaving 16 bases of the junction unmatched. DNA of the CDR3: TGCGCCAGCAGCTTGGTTCGCTTTGGACTAGCGTCCTCGAGCTCCTACAATGAGCAGTTCTTC. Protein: CASSLVRFGLASSSSYNEQFF.

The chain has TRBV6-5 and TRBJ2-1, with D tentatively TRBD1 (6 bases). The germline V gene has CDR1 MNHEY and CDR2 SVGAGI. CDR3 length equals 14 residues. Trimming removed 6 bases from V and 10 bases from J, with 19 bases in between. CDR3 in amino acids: CASSHQGYRAEQFF. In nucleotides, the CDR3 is TGTGCCAGCAGCCATCAGGGGTACAGGGCCGAGCAGTTCTTC.

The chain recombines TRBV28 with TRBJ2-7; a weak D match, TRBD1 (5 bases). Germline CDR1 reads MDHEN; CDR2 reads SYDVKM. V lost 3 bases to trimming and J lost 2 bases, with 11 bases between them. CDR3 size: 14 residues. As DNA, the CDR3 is TGTGCCAGCAGTTTTGTAGGGGTTGCCTACGAGCAGTACTTC. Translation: CASSFVGVAYEQYF.

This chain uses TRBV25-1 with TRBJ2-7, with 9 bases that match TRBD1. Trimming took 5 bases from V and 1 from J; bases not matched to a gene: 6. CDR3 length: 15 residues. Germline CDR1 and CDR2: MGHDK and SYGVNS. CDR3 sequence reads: CASSPRTGASYEQYF. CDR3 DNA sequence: TGTGCCAGCAGTCCCCGGACAGGGGCATCCTACGAGCAGTACTTC.

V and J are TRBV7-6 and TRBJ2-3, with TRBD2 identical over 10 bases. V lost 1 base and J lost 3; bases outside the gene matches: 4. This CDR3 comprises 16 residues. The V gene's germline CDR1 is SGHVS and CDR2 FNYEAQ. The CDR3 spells CASSLGSGGATDTQYF. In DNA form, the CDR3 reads TGTGCCAGCAGCTTAGGGAGCGGGGGGGCAACAGATACGCAGTATTTT.

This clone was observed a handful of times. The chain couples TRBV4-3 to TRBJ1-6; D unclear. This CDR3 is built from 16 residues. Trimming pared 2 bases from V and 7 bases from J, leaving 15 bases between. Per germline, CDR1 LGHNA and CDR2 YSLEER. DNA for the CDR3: TGCGCCAGCAGCCAAAGCCTACTCAATATGAATTCACCCCTCCACTTT. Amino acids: CASSQSLLNMNSPLHF.

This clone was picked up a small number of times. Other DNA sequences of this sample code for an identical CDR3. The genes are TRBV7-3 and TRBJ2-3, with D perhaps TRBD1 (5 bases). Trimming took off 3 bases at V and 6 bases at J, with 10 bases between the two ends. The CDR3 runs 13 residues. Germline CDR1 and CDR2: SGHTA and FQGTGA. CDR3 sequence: CASSLQGRDTQYF. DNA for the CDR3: TGTGCCAGCAGCTTGCAGGGTCGGGATACGCAGTATTTT.

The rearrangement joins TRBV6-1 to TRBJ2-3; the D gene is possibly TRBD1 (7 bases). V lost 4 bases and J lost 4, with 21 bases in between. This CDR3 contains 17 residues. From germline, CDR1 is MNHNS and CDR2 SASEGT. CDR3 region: CASSVRMAGQSPDTQYF. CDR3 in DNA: TGTGCCAGCAGTGTAAGGATGGCGGGACAGTCCCCAGATACGCAGTATTTT.

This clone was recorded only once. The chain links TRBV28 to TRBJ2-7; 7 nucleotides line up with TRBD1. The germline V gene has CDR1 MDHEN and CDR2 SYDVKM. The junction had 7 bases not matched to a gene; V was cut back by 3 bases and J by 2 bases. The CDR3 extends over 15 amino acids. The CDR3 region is CASSFEGGATYEQYF. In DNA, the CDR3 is TGTGCCAGCAGTTTTGAAGGGGGCGCGACCTACGAGCAGTACTTC.

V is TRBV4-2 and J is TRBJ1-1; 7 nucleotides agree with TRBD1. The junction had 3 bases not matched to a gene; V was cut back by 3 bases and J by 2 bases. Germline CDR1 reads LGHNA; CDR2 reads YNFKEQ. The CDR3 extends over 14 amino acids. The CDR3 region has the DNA TGTGCCAGCAGCCACCAGGGGGGAAACACTGAAGCTTTCTTT. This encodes CASSHQGGNTEAFF.

CDR3 bases: TGTGCCACCAGCCACCGGGGGGAGGGCACTGAAGCTTTCTTT. Protein product: CATSHRGEGTEAFF. The chain couples TRBV15 to TRBJ1-1, with a weak D call TRBD1 (5 bases). CDR1 is LNHNV and CDR2 is YYDKDF in the germline V gene (reference sequence). This CDR3 contains 14 residues. Trimming took 5 bases from V and 4 from J, leaving 14 bases between them. Full variable domain (rest looked up from reference TRBV15 and TRBJ1-1): DAMVIQNPRYQVTQFGKPVTLSCSQTLNHNVMYWYQQKSSQAPKLLFHYYDKDFNNEADTPDNFQSRRPNTSFCFLDIRSPGLGDTAMYLCATSHRGEGTEAFFGQGTRLTVV.

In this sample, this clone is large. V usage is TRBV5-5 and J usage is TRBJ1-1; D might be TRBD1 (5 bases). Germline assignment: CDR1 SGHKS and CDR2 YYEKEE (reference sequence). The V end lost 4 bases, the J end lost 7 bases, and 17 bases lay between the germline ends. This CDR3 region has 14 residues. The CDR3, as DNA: TGTGCCAGCAGCACAACAACGACAGATAATGAAGCTTTCTTT. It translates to CASSTTTTDNEAFF.